This T cell receptor (beta chain) was found in a study of blood T cell repertoires in COVID-19. Overall study: Material from acute and convalescent COVID-19 was sourced from the United States, Italy and Spain. In each case, the material was cDNA or gDNA derived from T cells, B-cell-depleted T cells, or PBMCs.

The V end lost 4 bases, the J end lost 2 bases, and 11 bases lay between the germline ends. The CDR3 runs 14 residues. CDR1 is LNHNV and CDR2 is YYDKDF in the germline V gene (reference sequence). Authors' analysis steps: Estimates of nucleated cell counts were drawn from the amplification of reference gene primers. The table came from immunoSEQ multiplex PCR; TCRdb's copy has only in-frame clones and leaves some out. That table gives V, J and clone size, and the DNA gave D and trimming. The sample contains over 130,000 clones, 75% to 85% of which appear only once. This rearrangement joins TRBV15 to TRBJ1-1; possible D gene TRBD1, 6 bases. The receptor was derived from a woman of 80 years or more with active or convalescent COVID-19. The source material was peripheral blood. The CDR3 region is CATSKRGINTEAFF. DNA for the CDR3: TGTGCCACCAGCAAGAGGGGGATAAACACTGAAGCTTTCTTT.